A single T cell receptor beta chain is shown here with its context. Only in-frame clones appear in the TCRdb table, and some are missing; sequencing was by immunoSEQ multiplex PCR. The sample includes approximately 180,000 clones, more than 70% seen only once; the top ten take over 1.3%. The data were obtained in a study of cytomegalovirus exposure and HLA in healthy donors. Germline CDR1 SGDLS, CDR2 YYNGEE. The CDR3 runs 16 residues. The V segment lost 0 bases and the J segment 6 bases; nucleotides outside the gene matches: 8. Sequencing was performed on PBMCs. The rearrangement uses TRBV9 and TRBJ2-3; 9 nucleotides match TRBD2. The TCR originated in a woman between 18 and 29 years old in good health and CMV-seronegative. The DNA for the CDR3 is TGTGCCAGCAGCGTAGAGTGGATTGGGACTAGCGATACGCAGTATTTT. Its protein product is CASSVEWIGTSDTQYF.